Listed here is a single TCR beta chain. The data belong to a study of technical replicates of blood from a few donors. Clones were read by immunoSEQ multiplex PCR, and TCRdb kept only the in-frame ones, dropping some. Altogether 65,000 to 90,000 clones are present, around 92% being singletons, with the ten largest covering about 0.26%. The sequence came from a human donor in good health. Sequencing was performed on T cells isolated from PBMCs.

CDR3 nucleotide sequence: TGTGCCTGGAGTCGACAGGGCTCTGAAAAACTGTTTTTT. Its translation: CAWSRQGSEKLFF. The chain couples TRBV30 to TRBJ1-4, with TRBD1 matching 7 bases. This CDR3 contains 13 residues. V lost 2 bases and J lost 7; bases outside the gene matches: 4. Germline lookup yields CDR1 GTSNPN and CDR2 SVGIG (reference sequence).